This T cell receptor (beta chain) appears in the sequencing data of a study of cytomegalovirus exposure and HLA in healthy donors. Study results and caveats: When a later analysis compared HLA-associated TCR beta chains with equally common others, the HLA-associated chains turned out to be more clonally expanded and to have lower generation probabilities.

This CDR3 spans 12 amino acids. V was clipped by 0 bases and J by 9 bases, with 4 bases between them. CDR1 and CDR2 from the germline V gene are SGDLS and YYNGEE. With regard to this clone: The antigen is unknown.

The PCR ran on 60 Vbeta and 13 Jbeta primers. The repertoire was sequenced with immunoSEQ multiplex PCR; TCRdb's copy has only in-frame clones and lacks some. The sample holds 150,000 to 200,000 clones; about 81% are singletons and the top ten take over 2%. The J gene is TRBJ1-6, the V gene TRBV9; D remains unclear. This TCR derives from a woman in her 30s in good health and CMV-seronegative. Sequencing was done on a sample of PBMCs. CDR3 sequence: CASSVGGSPLHF. CDR3 coding DNA: TGTGCCAGCAGCGTAGGAGGTTCACCCCTCCACTTT.